Given below is one TCR beta chain in context. Its antigen is not identified. These data are taken from a study of shared clonotypes between healthy human individuals. Turning to the study itself: The cohort comprised a couple of women and a few men. Their ages spanned 18 to 49 years. Study-wide findings and caveats: Sequencing depth was a factor that was expected to affect clonotype sharing among donors. Naive subsets typically showed greater estimated richness than memory subsets.

Original methodology: ImmunoSEQ output held junction-only sequences without quality scores, so filtering differed. Profiled with immunoSEQ multiplex PCR; TCRdb holds only in-frame clones, not every one. That table supplies the V and J calls and clone size; D and trimming were determined from the DNA. The sample lists about 2 million clones, around 96% occurring once. J lost 0 bases, V lost 8 bases, and 5 bases had no gene match. The CDR3 covers 16 residues. CDR1 SNHLY and CDR2 FYNNEI come from the germline V gene. Naive CD8 isolation took CD45RO-negative cells positively selected for CCR7 and excluded terminally differentiated effector memory CD45RA+ cells.

This chain uses TRBV2 with TRBJ2-1, with 12 bases matching TRBD2. The sequence was obtained from a young man in good health. Sequencing was done on a sample of naive CD8+ T cells sorted from blood. The CDR3 nucleotides are TGTGCCAGCGCGGGACTAGCGGGTCCCTCCTACAATGAGCAGTTCTTC. Its translation is CASAGLAGPSYNEQFF.